One sample yielded the 15 T cell receptor beta chains listed below, sequenced in a study of vaccination and CD4 T cells after COVID-19. The Oncomine TCR Beta short-read assay generated sequence data from the DNA of cultured CD4+ T cells. TCRdb itself ran the PCR reads through MiXCR, one entry per CDR3 protein. The data hold several thousand distinct CDR3 sequences, with approximately 20% observed a single time. These receptors' antigens are unknown. Treatment in this sample: roughly 10-day PBMC culture with coronavirus spike peptide pools or control peptides (ViraFEST assay). The sequenced sample was CD4+ T cells from blood, cultured in vitro, obtained after SARS-CoV-2 vaccination. All receptors derive from a human donor who had recovered from COVID-19.

This clonotype is categorized as medium-sized. The chain employs TRBV5-6 and TRBJ1-2; 12 nucleotides line up with TRBD1. V gave up 4 bases and J gave up 4 bases; unmatched junction bases: 11. There are 17 residues in the CDR3. Germline CDR1 is SGHDT and CDR2 is YYEEEE. CDR3 sequence: CASSRPGTGGAAYGYTF. CDR3 nucleotides: TGTGCCAGCAGCCGTCCCGGGACAGGGGGCGCGGCCTATGGCTACACCTTC.

The sample holds a few counts of this clonotype. The V gene is TRBV29-1, the J gene TRBJ2-7; TRBD2 is a possible D gene (5 bases). Looked up from germline, CDR1 is SQVTM and CDR2 is ANQGSEA. The CDR3 runs to 11 residues. V was pared by 7 bases and J by 1 base, with 8 bases between. The CDR3 loop is CSARRSYEQYF. DNA of the CDR3: TGCAGCGCACGGAGGTCCTACGAGCAGTACTTC.

CDR3 DNA: TGTGCCAGCAGCTCCGAAGGGACTAGCGGGAGGCACCTTAATGAGCAGTTCTTC. Protein: CASSSEGTSGRHLNEQFF. The chain combines TRBV7-2 with TRBJ2-1, with TRBD2 identical over 15 bases. CDR1 is SGHTA, CDR2 FQGNSA, per germline. The CDR3 has 18 amino acids. The junction had 11 bases not matched to a gene; V was cut back by 4 bases and J by 7 bases. Based on the CDR3 plus reference TRBV7-2 and TRBJ2-1, the full variable domain is GAGVSQSPSNKVTEKGKDVELRCDPISGHTALYWYRQSLGQGLEFLIYFQGNSAPDKSGLPSDRFSAERTGGSVSTLTIQRTQQEDSAVYLCASSSEGTSGRHLNEQFFGPGTRLTVL.

The genes are TRBV6-2 or TRBV6-3 and TRBJ2-7; TRBD2 is a possible D gene (5 bases). The germline V gene has CDR1 MNHEY and CDR2 SVGEGT. The CDR3 length is 14 residues. The V end was cut by 6 bases, the J end by 0 bases, with 12 bases between. The CDR3 is CASRGGRFSYEQYF. In DNA form, the CDR3 reads TGTGCCAGCAGAGGAGGACGGTTCTCCTACGAGCAGTACTTC.

The chain employs TRBV9 and TRBJ2-1; D may be TRBD1 or TRBD2 (6 bases each). Per the germline V gene, CDR1 is SGDLS and CDR2 is YYNGEE. The CDR3 is 16 residues long. The V gene lost 0 bases and the J gene lost 2 bases, with 12 bases spanning the gap. The CDR3 spells CASSVDGGTTYNEQFF. DNA of the CDR3: TGTGCCAGCAGCGTAGATGGGGGGACAACCTACAATGAGCAGTTCTTC. Together with reference TRBV9 and TRBJ2-1, the CDR3 gives the full variable domain: DSGVTQTPKHLITATGQRVTLRCSPRSGDLSVYWYQQSLDQGLQFLIQYYNGEERAKGNILERFSAQQFPDLHSELNLSSLELGDSALYFCASSVDGGTTYNEQFFGPGTRLTVL.

The V and J genes are TRBV27 and TRBJ2-1; 11 bases line up with TRBD2. The V and J ends lost 5 bases and 11 bases, in that order; junction bases with no gene match: 20. The CDR3 spans 18 residues. Germline CDR1 is MNHEY and CDR2 is SMNVEV (reference sequence). The CDR3 sequence is CASSPTRSGTSGSMKQFF. As DNA, the CDR3 is TGTGCCAGCAGTCCGACGCGGTCCGGGACTAGCGGCTCAATGAAGCAGTTCTTC.

This clonotype has a handful of counts. V usage is TRBV10-3 and J usage is TRBJ1-5, with D possibly being TRBD1 (5 bases). Germline-derived CDR1 and CDR2 are ENHRY and SYGVKD. The CDR3 has 14 residues. V dropped 0 bases and J dropped 5 bases, with 8 bases sitting between them. This CDR3 is CAISESGGDQPQHF. CDR3 nucleotides: TGTGCCATCAGTGAGTCGGGGGGGGATCAGCCCCAGCATTTT.

Judged by abundance, this clonotype is medium-sized (0.01 to 0.1%). Germline is not matched at one junction end, which may reflect a read error. The chain couples TRBV7-9 to TRBJ2-7; no clear D gene. Germline CDR1 and CDR2: SEHNR and FQNEAQ (reference sequence). This CDR3 has 13 residues. CDR3 in DNA: TGTGCCAGCAGTTTAGCCGGGTCCTACGAGCAGTACTTC. It encodes CASSLAGSYEQYF.

The genes are TRBV7-2 and TRBJ2-1; no firm D call. Looked up from germline, CDR1 is SGHTA and CDR2 is FQGNSA. This CDR3 is built from 14 residues. Trimming cost V 3 bases and J 3 bases, with 9 bases left between them. Here the CDR3 reads CASSFSVNYNEQFF. The CDR3 nucleotides are TGTGCCAGCAGCTTTAGTGTAAACTACAATGAGCAGTTCTTC.

This clonotype is labeled medium-sized (0.01 to 0.1%). The chain combines TRBV7-8 with TRBJ2-7; 11 positions match TRBD2. The germline gives CDR1 SGHVS, CDR2 FQNEAQ. The V and J ends lost 5 bases and 0 bases, in that order; junction bases with no gene match: 3. The CDR3 has 15 residues. This chain's CDR3 is CASSGSGGGSYEQYF. CDR3 nucleotide sequence: TGTGCCAGCAGCGGTAGCGGGGGGGGCTCCTACGAGCAGTACTTC.

This clonotype was seen at least ten times. The chain couples TRBV10-1 to TRBJ2-2; 8 bases are shared with TRBD1. Per germline, CDR1 WNHNN and CDR2 SYGVQD (reference sequence). This CDR3 has 15 amino acids. V was pared by 6 bases and J by 4 bases, with 7 bases of the junction left unmatched. The DNA for the CDR3 is TGCGCCAGCAGCCAAGGACAGGGTCGCACCGGGGAGCTGTTTTTT. It translates to CASSQGQGRTGELFF.

This clonotype is termed medium-sized. This rearrangement joins TRBV20-1 to TRBJ2-7; the match to TRBD2 covers 14 bases. The V segment lost 5 bases and the J segment 0 bases; nucleotides outside the gene matches: 6. The CDR3 length is 16 residues. Germline values: CDR1 DFQATT, CDR2 SNEGSKA (reference sequence). The CDR3 DNA sequence: TGCAGTGCTCCCGGGACTAGCGGGGGAAACTCCTACGAGCAGTACTTC. Translating gives CSAPGTSGGNSYEQYF.

This clonotype was seen more than once but under ten times. The rearrangement uses TRBV27 and TRBJ1-5, with D unclear. V shed 4 bases and J shed 4 bases, with 5 bases lying between them. This CDR3 comprises 12 residues. Germline-derived CDR1 and CDR2 are MNHEY and SMNVEV (reference sequence). The CDR3 here is CASSYQNQPQHF. CDR3 sequence (DNA): TGTGCCAGCAGTTATCAAAATCAGCCCCAGCATTTT.

The chain carries TRBV6-1 and TRBJ1-1; tentatively, D is TRBD1 (6 bases). The germline CDR1 and CDR2 sequences are MNHNS and SASEGT. CDR3 length: 15 amino acids. V was clipped by 8 bases and J by 0 bases, with 16 bases between them. DNA for the CDR3: TGTGCCAGCCGCGAGGGGGAAAACATGAACACTGAAGCTTTCTTT. Residues: CASREGENMNTEAFF.

The rearrangement uses TRBV7-2 and TRBJ2-2; 14 bases match TRBD2. After removal of 5 bases from V and 0 bases from J, the junction contained 5 bases not matched to a gene. From germline, CDR1 is SGHTA and CDR2 FQGNSA. The length of the CDR3 is 18 residues. The CDR3 bases are TGTGCCAGCAGCCCCGGACTAGCGGGGGGCACGAACACCGGGGAGCTGTTTTTT. Protein: CASSPGLAGGTNTGELFF.